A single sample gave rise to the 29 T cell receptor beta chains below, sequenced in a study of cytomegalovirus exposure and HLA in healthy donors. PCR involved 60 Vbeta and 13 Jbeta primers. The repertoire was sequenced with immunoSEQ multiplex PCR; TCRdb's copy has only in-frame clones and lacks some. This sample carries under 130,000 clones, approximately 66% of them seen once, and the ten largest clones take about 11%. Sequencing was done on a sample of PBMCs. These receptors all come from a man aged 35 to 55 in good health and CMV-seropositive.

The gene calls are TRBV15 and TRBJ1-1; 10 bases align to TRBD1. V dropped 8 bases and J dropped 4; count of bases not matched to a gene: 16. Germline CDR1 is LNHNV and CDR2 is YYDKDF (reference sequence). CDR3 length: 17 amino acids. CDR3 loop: CATRSRPETGGITEAFF. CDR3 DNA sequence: TGTGCCACCCGTTCTCGGCCAGAGACAGGGGGCATCACTGAAGCTTTCTTT.

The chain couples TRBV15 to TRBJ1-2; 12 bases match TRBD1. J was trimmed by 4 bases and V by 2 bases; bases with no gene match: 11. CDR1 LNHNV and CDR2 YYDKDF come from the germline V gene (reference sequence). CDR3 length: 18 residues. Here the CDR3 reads CATSRKLGTGGVSYGYTF. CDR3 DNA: TGTGCCACCAGCAGAAAACTAGGGACAGGGGGCGTGAGCTATGGCTACACCTTC.

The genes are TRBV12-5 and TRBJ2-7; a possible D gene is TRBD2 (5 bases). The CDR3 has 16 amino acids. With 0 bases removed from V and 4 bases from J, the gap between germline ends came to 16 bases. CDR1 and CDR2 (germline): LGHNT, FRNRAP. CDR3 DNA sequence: TGTGCTAGTGGTTTGGTAGGCCCAGTCGGCGGGTACGAGCAGTACGTC. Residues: CASGLVGPVGGYEQYV.

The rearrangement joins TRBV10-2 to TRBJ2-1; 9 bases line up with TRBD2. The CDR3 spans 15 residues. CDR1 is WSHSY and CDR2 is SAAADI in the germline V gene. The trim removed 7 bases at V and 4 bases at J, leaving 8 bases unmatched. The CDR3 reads CASTLEAGGYNEQFF. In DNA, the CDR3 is TGCGCCAGCACCCTAGAAGCGGGAGGTTACAATGAGCAGTTCTTC.

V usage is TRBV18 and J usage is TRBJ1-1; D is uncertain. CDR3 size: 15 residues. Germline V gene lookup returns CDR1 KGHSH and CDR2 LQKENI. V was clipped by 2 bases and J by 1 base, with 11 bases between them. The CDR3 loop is CASSPWSQTNTEAFF. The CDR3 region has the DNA TGTGCCAGCTCACCATGGAGCCAGACGAACACTGAAGCTTTCTTT.

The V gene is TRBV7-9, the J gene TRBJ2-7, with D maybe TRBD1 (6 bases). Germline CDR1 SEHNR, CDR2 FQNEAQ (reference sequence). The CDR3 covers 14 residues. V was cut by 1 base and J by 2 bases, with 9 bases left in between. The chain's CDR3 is CASSLEDSPYEQYV. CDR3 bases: TGTGCCAGCAGCTTAGAGGACAGCCCCTACGAGCAGTACGTC.

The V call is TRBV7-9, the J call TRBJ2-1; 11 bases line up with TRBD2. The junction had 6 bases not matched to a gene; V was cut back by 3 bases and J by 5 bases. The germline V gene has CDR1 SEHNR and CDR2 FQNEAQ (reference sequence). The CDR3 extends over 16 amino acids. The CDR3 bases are TGTGCCAGCAGCTTCTCTATGGGACTAGCGGACAATGAGCAGTTCTTC. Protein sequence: CASSFSMGLADNEQFF.

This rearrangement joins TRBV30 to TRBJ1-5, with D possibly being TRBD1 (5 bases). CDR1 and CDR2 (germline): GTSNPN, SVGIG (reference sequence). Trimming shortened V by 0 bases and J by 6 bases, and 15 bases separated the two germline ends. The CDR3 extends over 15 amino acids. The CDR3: CAWSVASSGGQPQHF. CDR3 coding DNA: TGTGCCTGGAGTGTGGCCTCATCGGGGGGTCAGCCCCAGCATTTT.

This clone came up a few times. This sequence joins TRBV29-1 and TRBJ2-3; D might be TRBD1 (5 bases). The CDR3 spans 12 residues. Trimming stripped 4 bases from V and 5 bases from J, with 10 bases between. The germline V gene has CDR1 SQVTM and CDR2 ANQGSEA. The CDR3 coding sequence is TGCAGCGTTGGGGGCTTCGAAGATACGCAGTATTTT. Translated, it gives CSVGGFEDTQYF.

As DNA, the CDR3 is TGCGCCAGCAGCTCAGGGGGCTCCTACGAGCAGTACTTC. Translated, it gives CASSSGGSYEQYF. The V call is TRBV5-1, the J call TRBJ2-7, with 7 bases fitting TRBD1. Germline V gene data show CDR1 as SGHRS and CDR2 as YFSETQ. V was pared by 3 bases and J by 0 bases, with 0 bases of the junction left unmatched. This CDR3 comprises 13 residues.

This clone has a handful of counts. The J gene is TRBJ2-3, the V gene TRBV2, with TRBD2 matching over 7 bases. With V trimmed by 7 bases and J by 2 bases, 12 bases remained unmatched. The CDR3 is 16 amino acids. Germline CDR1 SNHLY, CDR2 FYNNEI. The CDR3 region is CASTEGASGYTDTQYF. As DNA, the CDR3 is TGTGCCAGCACCGAAGGTGCTAGCGGATACACAGATACGCAGTATTTT.

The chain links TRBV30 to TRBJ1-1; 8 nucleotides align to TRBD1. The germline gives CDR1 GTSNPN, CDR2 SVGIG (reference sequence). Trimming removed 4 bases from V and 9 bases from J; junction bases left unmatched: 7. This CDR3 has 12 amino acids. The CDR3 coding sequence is TGTGCCTGGACCCTCGGACAGGGTAAAGCTTTCTTT. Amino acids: CAWTLGQGKAFF.

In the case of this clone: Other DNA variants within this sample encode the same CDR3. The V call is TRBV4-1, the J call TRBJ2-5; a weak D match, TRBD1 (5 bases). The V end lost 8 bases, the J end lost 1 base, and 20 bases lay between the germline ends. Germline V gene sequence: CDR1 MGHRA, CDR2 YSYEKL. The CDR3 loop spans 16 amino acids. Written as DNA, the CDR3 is TGCGCCAGCCAAAAAGGGGCTAGTTTAACCCAAGAGACCCAGTACTTC. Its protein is CASQKGASLTQETQYF.

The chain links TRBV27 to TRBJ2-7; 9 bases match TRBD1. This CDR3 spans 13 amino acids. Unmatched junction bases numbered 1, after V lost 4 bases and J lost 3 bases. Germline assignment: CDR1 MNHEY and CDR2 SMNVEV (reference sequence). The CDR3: CASSWTGDYEQYF. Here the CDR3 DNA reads TGTGCCAGCAGTTGGACAGGGGACTACGAGCAGTACTTC.

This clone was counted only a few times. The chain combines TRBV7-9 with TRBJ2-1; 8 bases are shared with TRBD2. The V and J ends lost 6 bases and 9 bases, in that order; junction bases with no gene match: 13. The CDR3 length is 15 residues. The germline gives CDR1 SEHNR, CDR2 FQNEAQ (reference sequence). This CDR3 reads CASRQPGLVLSEQFF. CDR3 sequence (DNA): TGTGCCAGCAGGCAGCCGGGACTAGTGTTATCTGAGCAGTTCTTC.

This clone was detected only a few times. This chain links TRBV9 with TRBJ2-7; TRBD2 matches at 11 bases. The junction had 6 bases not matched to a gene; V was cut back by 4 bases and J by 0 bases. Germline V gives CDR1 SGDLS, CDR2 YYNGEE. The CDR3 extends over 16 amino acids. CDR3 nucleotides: TGTGCCAGCAGCCCCTCGACTAGCGGGAACTCCTACGAGCAGTACTTC. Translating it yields CASSPSTSGNSYEQYF.

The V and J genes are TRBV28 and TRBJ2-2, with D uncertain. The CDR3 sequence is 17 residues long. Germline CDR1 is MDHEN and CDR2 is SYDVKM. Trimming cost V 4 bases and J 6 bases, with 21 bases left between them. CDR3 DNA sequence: TGTGCCAGCAGTTCTCCCATACTCCAATCGGTATCCGGGGAGCTGTTTTTT. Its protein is CASSSPILQSVSGELFF. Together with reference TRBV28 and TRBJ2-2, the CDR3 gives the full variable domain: DVKVTQSSRYLVKRTGEKVFLECVQDMDHENMFWYRQDPGLGLRLIYFSYDVKMKEKGDIPEGYSVSREKKERFSLILESASTNQTSMYLCASSSPILQSVSGELFFGEGSRLTVL.

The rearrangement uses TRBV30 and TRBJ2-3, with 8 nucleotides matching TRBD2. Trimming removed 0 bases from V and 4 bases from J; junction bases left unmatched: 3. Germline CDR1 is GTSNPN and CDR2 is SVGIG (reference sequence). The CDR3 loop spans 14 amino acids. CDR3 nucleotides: TGTGCCTGGAGTGTACTAGCGGCTGCAGATACGCAGTATTTT. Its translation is CAWSVLAAADTQYF.

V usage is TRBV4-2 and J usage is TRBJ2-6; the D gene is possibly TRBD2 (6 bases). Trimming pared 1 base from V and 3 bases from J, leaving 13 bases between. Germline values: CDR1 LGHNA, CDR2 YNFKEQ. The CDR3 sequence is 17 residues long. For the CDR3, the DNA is TGTGCCAGCAGCCAAGGCCAGCCGGGGGTTGGGGCCAACGTCCTGACTTTC. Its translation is CASSQGQPGVGANVLTF.

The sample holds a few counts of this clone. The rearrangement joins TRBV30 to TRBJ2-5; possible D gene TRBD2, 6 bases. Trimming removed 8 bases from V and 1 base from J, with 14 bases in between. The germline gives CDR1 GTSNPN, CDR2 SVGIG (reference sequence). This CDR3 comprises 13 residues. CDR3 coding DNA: TGTGCCCTGGTCGGGGAGGTCCAAGAGACCCAGTACTTC. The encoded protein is CALVGEVQETQYF.

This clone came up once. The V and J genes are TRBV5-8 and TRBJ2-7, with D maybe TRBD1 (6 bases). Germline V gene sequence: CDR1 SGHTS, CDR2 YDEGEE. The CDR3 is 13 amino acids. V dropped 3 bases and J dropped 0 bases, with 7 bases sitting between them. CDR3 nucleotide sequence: TGTGCCAGCAGCTCGGGACACTCCTACGAGCAGTACTTC. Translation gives CASSSGHSYEQYF.

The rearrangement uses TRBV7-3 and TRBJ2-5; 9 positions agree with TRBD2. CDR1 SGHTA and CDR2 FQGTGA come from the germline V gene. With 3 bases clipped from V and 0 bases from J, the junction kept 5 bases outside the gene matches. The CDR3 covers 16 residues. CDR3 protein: CASSLTSGAHQETQYF. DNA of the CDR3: TGTGCCAGCAGCTTGACTAGCGGAGCACACCAAGAGACCCAGTACTTC.

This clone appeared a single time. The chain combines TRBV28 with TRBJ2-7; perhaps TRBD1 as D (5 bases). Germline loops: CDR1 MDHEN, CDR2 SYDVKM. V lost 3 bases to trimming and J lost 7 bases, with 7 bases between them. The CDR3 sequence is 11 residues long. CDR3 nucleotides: TGTGCCAGCAGTTTTAACAGGGAGCAGTACTTC. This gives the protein CASSFNREQYF.

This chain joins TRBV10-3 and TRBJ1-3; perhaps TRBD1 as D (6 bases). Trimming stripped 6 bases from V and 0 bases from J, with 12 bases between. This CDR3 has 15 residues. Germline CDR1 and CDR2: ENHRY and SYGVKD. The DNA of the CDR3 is TGTGCCATCAGGCAACAGGGTGACTCTGGAAACACCATATATTTT. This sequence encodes CAIRQQGDSGNTIYF.

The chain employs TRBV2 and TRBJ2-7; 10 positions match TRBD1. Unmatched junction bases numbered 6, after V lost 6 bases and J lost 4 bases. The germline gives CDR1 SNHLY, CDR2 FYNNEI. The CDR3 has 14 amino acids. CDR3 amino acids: CASRPDRGLYEQYV. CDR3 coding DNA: TGTGCCAGCAGACCTGACAGGGGGCTATACGAGCAGTACGTC.

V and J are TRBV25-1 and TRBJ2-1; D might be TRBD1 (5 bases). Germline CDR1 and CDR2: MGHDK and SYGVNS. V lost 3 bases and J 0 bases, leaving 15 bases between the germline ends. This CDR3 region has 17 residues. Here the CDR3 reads CASSDPYQGSSYNEQFF. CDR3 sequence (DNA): TGTGCCAGCAGTGATCCTTACCAGGGCAGCTCCTACAATGAGCAGTTCTTC.

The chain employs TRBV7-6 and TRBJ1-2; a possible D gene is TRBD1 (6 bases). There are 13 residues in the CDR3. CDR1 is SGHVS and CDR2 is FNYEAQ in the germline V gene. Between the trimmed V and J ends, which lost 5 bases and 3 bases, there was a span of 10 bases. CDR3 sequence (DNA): TGTGCCAGCAGCCTACAGGGTTACTATGGCTACACCTTC. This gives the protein CASSLQGYYGYTF.

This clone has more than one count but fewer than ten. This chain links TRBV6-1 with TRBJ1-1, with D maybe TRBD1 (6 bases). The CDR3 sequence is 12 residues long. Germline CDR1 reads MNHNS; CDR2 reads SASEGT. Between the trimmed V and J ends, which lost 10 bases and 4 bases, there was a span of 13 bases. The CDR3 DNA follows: TGTGCCATCCTAGACAGGAGCACTGAAGCTTTCTTT. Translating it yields CAILDRSTEAFF.

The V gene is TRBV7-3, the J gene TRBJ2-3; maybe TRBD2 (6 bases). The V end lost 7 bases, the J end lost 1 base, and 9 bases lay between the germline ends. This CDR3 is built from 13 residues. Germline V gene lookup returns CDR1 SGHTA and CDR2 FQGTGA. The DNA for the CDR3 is TGTGCCAGCACCACGGGGGGCACAGATACGCAGTATTTT. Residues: CASTTGGTDTQYF.